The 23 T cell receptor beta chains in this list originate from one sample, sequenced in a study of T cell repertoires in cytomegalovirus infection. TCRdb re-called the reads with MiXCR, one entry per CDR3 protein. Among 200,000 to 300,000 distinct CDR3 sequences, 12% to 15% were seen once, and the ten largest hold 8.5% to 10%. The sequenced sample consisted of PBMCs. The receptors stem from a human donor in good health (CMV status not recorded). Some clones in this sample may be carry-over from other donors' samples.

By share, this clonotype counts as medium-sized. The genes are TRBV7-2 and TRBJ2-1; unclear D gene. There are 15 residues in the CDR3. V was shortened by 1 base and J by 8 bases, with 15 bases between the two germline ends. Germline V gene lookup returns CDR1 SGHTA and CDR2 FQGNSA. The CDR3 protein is CASSLGPTLTDEQFF. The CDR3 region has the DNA TGTGCCAGCAGCTTAGGCCCTACTTTGACGGATGAGCAGTTCTTC.

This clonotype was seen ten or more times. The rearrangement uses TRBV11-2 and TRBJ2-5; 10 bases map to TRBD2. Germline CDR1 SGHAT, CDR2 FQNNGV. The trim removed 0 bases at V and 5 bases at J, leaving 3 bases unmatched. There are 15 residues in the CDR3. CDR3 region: CASSLEPSGGETQYF. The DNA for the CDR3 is TGTGCCAGCAGCTTAGAGCCTAGCGGGGGCGAGACCCAGTACTTC.

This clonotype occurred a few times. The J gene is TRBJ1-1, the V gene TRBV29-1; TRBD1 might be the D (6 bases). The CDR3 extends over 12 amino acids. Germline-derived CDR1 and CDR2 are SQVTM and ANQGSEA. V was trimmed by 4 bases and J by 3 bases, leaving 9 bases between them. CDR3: CSVGGLYTEAFF. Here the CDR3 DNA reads TGCAGCGTTGGGGGGCTCTACACTGAAGCTTTCTTT.

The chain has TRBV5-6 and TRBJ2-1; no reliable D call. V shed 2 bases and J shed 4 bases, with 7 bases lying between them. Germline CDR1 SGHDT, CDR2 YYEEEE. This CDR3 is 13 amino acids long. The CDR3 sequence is CASSFTVYNEQFF. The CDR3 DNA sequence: TGTGCCAGCAGCTTCACGGTTTACAATGAGCAGTTCTTC.

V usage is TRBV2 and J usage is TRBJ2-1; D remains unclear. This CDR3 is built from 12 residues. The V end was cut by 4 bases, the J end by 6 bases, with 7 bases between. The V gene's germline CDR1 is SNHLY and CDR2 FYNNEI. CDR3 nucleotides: TGTGCCAGCAGTGGCCAGAGCAATGAGCAGTTCTTC. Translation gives CASSGQSNEQFF.

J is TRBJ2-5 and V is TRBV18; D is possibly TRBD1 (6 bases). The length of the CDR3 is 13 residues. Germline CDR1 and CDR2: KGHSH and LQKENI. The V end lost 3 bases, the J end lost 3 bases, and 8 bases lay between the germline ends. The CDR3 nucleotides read TGTGCCAGCTCACCCTGGACAGAAGAGACCCAGTACTTC. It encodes CASSPWTEETQYF.

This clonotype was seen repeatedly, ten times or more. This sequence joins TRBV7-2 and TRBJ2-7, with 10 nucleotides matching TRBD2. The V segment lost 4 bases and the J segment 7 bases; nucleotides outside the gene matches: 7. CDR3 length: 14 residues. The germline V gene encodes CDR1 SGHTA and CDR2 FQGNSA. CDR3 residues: CASSYGLAEGEQYF. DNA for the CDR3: TGTGCCAGCAGCTACGGACTAGCGGAGGGGGAGCAGTACTTC.

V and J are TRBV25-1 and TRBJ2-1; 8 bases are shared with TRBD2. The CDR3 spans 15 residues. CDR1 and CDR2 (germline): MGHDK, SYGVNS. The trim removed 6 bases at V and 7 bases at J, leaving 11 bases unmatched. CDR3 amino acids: CASSGMLAGNNEQFF. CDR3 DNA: TGTGCCAGCAGCGGAATGTTAGCGGGAAATAATGAGCAGTTCTTC.

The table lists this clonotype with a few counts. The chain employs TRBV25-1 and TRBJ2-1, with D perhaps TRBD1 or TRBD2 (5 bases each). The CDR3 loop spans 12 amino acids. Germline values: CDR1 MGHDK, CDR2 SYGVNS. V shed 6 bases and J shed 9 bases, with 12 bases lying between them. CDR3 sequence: CASSPQGREQFF. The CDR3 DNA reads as TGTGCCAGCAGCCCCCAGGGACGTGAGCAGTTCTTC.

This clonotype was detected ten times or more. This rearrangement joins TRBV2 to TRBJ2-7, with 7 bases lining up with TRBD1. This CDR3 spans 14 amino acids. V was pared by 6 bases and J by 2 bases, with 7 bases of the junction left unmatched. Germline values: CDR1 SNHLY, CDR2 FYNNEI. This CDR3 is CASSAPGQTYEQYF. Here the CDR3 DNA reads TGTGCCAGCAGCGCTCCGGGACAGACCTACGAGCAGTACTTC.

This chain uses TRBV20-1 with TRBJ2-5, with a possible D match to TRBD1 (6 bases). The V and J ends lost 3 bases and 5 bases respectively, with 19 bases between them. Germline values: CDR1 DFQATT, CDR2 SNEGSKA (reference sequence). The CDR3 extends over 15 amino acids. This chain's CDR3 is CSASGTLEGVETQYF. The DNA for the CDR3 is TGCAGTGCTAGCGGCACCCTAGAGGGGGTGGAGACCCAGTACTTC.

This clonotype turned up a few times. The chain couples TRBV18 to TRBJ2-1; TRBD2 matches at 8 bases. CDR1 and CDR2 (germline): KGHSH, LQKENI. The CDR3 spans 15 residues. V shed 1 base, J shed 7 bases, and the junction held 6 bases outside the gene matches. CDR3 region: CASSPQAAGANEQFF. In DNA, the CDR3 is TGTGCCAGCTCACCACAGGCAGCGGGGGCTAATGAGCAGTTCTTC.

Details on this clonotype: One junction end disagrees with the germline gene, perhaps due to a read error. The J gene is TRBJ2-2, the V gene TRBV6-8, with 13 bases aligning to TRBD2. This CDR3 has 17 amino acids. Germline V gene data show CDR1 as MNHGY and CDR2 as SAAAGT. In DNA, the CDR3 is TGTGCCAGCGGATCGACTAGCGGGGGGTGTAACAGCGGGGAGCTGTTTTTT. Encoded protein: CASGSTSGGCNSGELFF.

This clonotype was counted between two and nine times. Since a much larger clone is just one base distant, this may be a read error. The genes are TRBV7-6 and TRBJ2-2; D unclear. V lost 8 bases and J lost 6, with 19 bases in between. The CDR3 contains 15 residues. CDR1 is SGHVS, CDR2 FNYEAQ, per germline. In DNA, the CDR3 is TGTGCCAGCGCGGTGAAGGGTAGATACTCCGGGGAGCTGTTTTTT. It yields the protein CASAVKGRYSGELFF. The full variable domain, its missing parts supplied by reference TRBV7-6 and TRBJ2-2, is GAGVSQSPRYKVTKRGQDVALRCDPISGHVSLYWYRQALGQGPEFLTYFNYEAQQDKSGLPNDRFSAERPEGSISTLTIQRTEQRDSAMYRCASAVKGRYSGELFFGEGSRLTVL.

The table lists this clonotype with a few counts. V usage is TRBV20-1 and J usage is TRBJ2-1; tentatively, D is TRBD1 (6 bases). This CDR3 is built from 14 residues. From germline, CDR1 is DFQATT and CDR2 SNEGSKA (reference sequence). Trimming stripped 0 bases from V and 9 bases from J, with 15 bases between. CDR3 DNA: TGCAGTGCTAGAGATCCGGGACAACAGATTGAGCAGTTCTTC. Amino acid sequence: CSARDPGQQIEQFF.

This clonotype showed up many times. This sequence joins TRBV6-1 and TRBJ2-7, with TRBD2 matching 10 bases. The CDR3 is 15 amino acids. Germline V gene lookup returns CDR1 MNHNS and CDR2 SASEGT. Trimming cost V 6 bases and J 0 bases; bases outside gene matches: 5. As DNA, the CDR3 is TGTGCCAGCAGCCCTACTAGCGGGGCCTCCTACGAGCAGTACTTC. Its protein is CASSPTSGASYEQYF.

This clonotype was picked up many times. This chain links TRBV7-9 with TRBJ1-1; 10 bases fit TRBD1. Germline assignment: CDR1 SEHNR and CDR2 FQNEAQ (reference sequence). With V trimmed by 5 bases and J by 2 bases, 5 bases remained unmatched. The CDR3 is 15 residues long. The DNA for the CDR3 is TGTGCCAGCAGCCCTGGGGACAGGGGAAACACTGAAGCTTTCTTT. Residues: CASSPGDRGNTEAFF.

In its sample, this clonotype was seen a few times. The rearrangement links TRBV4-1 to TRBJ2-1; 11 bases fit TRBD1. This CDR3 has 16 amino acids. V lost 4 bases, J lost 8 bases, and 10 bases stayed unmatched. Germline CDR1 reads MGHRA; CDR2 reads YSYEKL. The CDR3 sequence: CASSPGVGQGGHEQFF. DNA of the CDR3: TGCGCCAGCAGCCCGGGCGTGGGACAGGGGGGCCATGAGCAGTTCTTC.

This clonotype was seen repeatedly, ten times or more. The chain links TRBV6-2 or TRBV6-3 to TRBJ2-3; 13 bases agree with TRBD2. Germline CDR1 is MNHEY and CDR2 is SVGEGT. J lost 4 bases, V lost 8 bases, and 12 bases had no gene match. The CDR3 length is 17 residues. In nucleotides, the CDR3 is TGTGCCAGCGATTTAGGACTAGCGGGAGCTCCCTCAGATACGCAGTATTTT. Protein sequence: CASDLGLAGAPSDTQYF.

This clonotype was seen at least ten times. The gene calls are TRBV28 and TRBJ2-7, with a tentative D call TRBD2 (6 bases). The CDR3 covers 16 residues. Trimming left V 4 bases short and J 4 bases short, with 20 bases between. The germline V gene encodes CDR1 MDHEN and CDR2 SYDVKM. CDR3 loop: CASSSQSPGRVYEQYF. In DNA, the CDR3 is TGTGCCAGCAGTTCCCAAAGCCCCGGGAGAGTATACGAGCAGTACTTC.

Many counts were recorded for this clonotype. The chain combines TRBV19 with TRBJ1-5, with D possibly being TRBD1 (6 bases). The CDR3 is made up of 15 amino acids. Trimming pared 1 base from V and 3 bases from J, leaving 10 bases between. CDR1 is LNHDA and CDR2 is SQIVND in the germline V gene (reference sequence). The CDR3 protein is CASSIVGASNQPQHF. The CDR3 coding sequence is TGTGCCAGTAGTATAGTGGGGGCCTCCAATCAGCCCCAGCATTTT.

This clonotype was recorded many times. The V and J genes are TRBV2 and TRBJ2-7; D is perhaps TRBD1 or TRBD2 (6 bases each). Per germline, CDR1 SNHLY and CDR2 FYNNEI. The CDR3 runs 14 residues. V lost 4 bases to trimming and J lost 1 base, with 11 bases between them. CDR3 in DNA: TGTGCCAGCAGTGCACAGGGAGGATCCTACGAGCAGTACTTC. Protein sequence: CASSAQGGSYEQYF.

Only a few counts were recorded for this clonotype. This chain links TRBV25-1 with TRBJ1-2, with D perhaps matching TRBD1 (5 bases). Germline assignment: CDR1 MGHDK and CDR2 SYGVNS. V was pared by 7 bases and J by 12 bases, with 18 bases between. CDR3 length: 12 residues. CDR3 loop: CASIPGRGDHTF. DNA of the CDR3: TGTGCCAGCATCCCCGGGAGAGGGGACCACACCTTC.